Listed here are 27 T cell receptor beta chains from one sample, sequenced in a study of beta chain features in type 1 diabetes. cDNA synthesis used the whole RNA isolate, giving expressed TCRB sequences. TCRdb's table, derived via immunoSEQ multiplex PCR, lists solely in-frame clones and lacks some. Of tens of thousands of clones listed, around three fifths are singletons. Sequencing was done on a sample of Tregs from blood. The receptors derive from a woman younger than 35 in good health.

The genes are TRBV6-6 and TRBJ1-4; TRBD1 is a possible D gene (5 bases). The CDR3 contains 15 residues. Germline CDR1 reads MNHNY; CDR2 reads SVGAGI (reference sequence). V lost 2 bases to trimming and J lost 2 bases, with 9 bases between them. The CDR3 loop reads CASSYRGTTNEKLFF. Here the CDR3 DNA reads TGTGCCAGCAGTTACAGGGGAACGACTAATGAAAAACTGTTTTTT.

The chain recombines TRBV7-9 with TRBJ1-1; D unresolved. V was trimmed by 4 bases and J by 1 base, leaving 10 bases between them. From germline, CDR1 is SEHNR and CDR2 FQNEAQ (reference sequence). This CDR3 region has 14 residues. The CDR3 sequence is CASSSGYANTEAFF. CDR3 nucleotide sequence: TGTGCCAGCAGCTCAGGATACGCGAACACTGAAGCTTTCTTT.

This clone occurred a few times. The CDR3 loop reads CASSFWTGGMNTEAFF. The CDR3 DNA sequence: TGTGCCAGCAGCTTTTGGACAGGGGGCATGAACACTGAAGCTTTCTTT. V is TRBV7-9 and J is TRBJ1-1, with 11 bases aligning to TRBD1. With V trimmed by 3 bases and J by 0 bases, 3 bases remained unmatched. There are 16 residues in the CDR3. Germline CDR1 reads SEHNR; CDR2 reads FQNEAQ (reference sequence).

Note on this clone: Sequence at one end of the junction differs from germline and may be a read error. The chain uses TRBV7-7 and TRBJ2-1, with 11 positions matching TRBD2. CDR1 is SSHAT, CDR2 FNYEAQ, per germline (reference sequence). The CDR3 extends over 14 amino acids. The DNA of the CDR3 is TGTGCTAGCAGCTTAGGGACTAGCGGCAATGAGCAGTTCTTC. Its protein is CASSLGTSGNEQFF. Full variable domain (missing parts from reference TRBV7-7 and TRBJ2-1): GAGVSQSPRYKVTKRGQDVTLRCDPISSHATLYWYQQALGQGPEFLTYFNYEAQPDKSGLPSDRFSAERPEGSISTLTIQRTEQRDSAMYRCASSLGTSGNEQFFGPGTRLTVL.

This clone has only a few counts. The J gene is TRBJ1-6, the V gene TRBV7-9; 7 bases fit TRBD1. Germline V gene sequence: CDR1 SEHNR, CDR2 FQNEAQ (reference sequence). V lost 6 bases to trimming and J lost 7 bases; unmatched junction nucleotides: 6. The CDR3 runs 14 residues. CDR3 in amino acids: CASSFTGDNSPLHF. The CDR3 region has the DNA TGTGCCAGCAGTTTTACAGGGGACAATTCACCCCTCCACTTT.

CDR3 in amino acids: CASSRTVTTEAFF. The CDR3 DNA reads as TGCGCCAGCAGCCGGACAGTTACCACTGAAGCTTTCTTT. The chain links TRBV4-3 to TRBJ1-1, with D tentatively TRBD1 (6 bases). The CDR3 has 13 amino acids. The germline CDR1 and CDR2 sequences are LGHNA and YSLEER. The V and J ends lost 4 bases and 4 bases respectively, with 10 bases between them.

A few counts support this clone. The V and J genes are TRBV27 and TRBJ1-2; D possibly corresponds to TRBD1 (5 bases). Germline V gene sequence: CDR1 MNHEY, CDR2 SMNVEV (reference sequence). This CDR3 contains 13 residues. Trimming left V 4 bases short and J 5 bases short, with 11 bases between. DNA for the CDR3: TGTGCCAGCAGTTCCTCGGGGGGTTATGGCTACACCTTC. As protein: CASSSSGGYGYTF.

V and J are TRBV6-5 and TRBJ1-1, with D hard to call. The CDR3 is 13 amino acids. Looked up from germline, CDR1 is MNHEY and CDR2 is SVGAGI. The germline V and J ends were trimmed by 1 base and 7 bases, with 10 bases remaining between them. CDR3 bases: TGTGCCAGCAGTTACTTAAGTAGAGGTGAAGCTTTCTTT. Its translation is CASSYLSRGEAFF.

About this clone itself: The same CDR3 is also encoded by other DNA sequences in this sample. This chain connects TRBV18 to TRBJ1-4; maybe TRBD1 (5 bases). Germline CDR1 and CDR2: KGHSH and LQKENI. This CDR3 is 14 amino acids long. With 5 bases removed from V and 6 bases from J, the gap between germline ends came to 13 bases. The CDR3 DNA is TGTGCCAGCTCATCCGGGACTACTGATGAAAAACTGTTTTTT. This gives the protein CASSSGTTDEKLFF.

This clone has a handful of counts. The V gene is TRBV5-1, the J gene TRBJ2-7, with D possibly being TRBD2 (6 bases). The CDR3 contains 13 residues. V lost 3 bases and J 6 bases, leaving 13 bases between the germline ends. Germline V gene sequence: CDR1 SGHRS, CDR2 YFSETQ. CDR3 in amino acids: CASSSGGTAEQYF. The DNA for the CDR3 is TGCGCCAGCAGCTCGGGCGGGACGGCCGAGCAGTACTTC.

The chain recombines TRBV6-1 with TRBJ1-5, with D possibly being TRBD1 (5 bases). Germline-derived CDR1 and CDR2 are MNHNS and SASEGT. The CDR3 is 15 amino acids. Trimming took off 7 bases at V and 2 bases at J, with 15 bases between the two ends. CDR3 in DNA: TGTGCCAGCACTCCGGGGGTTAGTGGCAATCAGCCCCAGCATTTT. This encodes CASTPGVSGNQPQHF.

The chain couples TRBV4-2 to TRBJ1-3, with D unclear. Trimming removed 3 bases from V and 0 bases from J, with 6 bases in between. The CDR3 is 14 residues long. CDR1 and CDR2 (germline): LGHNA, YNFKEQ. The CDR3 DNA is TGTGCCAGCAGCCAGGGCCGCTCTGGAAACACCATATATTTT. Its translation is CASSQGRSGNTIYF.

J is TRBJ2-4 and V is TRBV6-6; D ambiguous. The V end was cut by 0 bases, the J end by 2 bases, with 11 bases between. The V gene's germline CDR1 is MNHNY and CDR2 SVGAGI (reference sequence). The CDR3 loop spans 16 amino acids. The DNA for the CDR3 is TGTGCCAGCAGTTACTCGATGGAGAAGCCCAAAAACATTCAGTACTTC. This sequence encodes CASSYSMEKPKNIQYF.

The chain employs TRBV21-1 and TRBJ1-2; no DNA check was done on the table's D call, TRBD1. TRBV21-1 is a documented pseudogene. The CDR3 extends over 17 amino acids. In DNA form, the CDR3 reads TGTGCCAGCAGCAAAGTGGACAGGGTTATTCCCTTCGGCGGCTACACCTTC. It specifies CASSKVDRVIPFGGYTF.

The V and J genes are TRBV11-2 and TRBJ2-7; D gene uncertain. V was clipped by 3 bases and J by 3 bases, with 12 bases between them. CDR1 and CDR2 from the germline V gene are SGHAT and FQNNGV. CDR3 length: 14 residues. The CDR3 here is CASSFRLEIYEQYF. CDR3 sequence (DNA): TGTGCCAGCAGCTTCCGACTGGAGATCTACGAGCAGTACTTC.

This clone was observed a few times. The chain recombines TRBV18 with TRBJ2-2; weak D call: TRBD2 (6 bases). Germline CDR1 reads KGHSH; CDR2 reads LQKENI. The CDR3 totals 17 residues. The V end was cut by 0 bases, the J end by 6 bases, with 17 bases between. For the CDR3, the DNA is TGTGCCAGCTCACCACCTGGAGGGTCGACGGGGTCCGGGGAGCTGTTTTTT. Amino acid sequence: CASSPPGGSTGSGELFF.

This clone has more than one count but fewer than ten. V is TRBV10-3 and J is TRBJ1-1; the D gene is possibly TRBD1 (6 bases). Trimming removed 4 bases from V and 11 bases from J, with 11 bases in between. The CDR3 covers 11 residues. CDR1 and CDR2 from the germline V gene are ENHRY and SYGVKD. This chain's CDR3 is CAISGGTNAFF. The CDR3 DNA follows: TGTGCCATCAGTGGGGGGACAAATGCTTTCTTT.

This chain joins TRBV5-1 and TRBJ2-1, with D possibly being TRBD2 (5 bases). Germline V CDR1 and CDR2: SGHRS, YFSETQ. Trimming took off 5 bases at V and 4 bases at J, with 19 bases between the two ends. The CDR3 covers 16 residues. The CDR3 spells CASRFSVLTGYNEQFF. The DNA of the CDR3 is TGCGCCAGCAGGTTTTCTGTTCTGACGGGATACAATGAGCAGTTCTTC.

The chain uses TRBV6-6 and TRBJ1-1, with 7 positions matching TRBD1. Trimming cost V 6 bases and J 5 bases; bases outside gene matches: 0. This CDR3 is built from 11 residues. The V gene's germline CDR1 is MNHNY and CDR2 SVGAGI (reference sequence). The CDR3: CASRTGTEAFF. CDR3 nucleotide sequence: TGTGCCAGCAGGACAGGGACTGAAGCTTTCTTT.

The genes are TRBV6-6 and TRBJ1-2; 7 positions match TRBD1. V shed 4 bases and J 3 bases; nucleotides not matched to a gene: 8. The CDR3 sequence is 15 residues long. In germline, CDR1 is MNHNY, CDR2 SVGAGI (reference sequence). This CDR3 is CASSLDRPKDYGYTF. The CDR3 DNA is TGTGCCAGCAGTTTGGACAGGCCGAAGGACTATGGCTACACCTTC.

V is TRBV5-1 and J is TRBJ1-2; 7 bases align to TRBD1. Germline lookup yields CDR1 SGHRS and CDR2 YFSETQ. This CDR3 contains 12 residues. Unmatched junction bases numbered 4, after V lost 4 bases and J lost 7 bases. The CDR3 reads CASSPGGGGYTF. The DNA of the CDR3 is TGCGCCAGCAGCCCAGGGGGAGGTGGCTACACCTTC.

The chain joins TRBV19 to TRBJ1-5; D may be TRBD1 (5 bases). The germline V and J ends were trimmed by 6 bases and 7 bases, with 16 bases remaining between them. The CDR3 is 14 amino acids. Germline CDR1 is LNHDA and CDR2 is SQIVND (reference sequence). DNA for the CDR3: TGTGCCAGTAGGGCCTGGCAGGGCTACCAGCCCCAGCATTTT. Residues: CASRAWQGYQPQHF.

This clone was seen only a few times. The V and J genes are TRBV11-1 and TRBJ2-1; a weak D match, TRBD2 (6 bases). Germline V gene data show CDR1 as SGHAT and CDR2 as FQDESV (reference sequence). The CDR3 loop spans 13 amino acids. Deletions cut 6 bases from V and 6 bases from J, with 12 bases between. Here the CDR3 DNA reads TGTGCCAGCAGTCGGCAGGAGGGCAATGAGCAGTTCTTC. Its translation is CASSRQEGNEQFF.

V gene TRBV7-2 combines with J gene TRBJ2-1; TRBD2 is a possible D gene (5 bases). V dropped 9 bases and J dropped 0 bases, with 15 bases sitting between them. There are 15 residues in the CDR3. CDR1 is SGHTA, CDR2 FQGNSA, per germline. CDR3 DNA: TGTGCCAGTGCCTCAGCGGCAAGCTCCTACAATGAGCAGTTCTTC. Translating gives CASASAASSYNEQFF.

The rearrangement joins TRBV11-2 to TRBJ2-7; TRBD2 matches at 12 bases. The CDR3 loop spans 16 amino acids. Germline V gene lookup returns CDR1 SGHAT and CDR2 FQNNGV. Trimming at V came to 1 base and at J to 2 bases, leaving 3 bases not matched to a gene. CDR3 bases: TGTGCCAGCAGCTTAGGTTCTAGCGGGAGGGCCTACGAGCAGTACTTC. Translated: CASSLGSSGRAYEQYF.

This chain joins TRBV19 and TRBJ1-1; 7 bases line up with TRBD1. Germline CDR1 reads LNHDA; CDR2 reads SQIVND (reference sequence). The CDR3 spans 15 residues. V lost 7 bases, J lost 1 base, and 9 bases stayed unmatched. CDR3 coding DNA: TGTGCCAGTATCCAACAGGGGATCGGGAACACTGAAGCTTTCTTT. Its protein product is CASIQQGIGNTEAFF.

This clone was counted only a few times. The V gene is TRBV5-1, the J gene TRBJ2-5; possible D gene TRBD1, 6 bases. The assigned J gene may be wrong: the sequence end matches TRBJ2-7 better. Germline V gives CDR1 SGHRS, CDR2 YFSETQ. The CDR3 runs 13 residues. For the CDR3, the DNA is TGCGCCAGCAGCTTGGACAGGGCTAACGAGCAGTACTTC. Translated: CASSLDRANEQYF.